This T cell receptor beta chain came from a study of shared clonotypes between healthy human individuals. Sequenced by immunoSEQ multiplex PCR; TCRdb stores in-frame clones only, minus some. In the table there are roughly 500,000 clones, around 95% of which are singletons. The CDR3 covers 13 residues. V was clipped by 7 bases and J by 8 bases, with 17 bases between them. CDR1 is MNHNS and CDR2 is SASEGT in the germline V gene. This clonotype originated in a woman under 40 in good health. The chain carries TRBV6-1 and TRBJ1-2, with a possible D match to TRBD1 (6 bases). Sequenced input: naive CD4+ T cells sorted from blood. Subset noted: CD45RA+ positively selected. CDR3 loop: CASIGQSEGGYTF. CDR3 DNA: TGTGCCAGCATTGGACAGAGCGAAGGGGGCTACACCTTC.